This entry lists 9 T cell receptor beta chains sequenced from one sample in a study of metastatic and nonmetastatic thyroid tumors. TCRdb re-called clones via MiXCR from the PCR reads. The data show thousands of clones, with approximately 40% seen just once and approximately 20% held by the top ten. All patients were untreated before thyroid surgery. The sample consisted of tumor tissue. The receptors derive from a female donor with papillary thyroid cancer or a benign thyroid nodule (not recorded which). Some clones in this sample may be carry-over from other donors' samples.

V usage is TRBV30 and J usage is TRBJ1-1, with TRBD1 matching over 10 bases. Germline loops: CDR1 GTSNPN, CDR2 SVGIG (reference sequence). Trimming at V came to 1 base and at J to 8 bases, leaving 13 bases not matched to a gene. This CDR3 is built from 16 residues. The CDR3, as DNA: TGTGCCTGGAGTGGGACTGCACGGGACAGGGGAACAGAAGCTTTCTTT. Protein product: CAWSGTARDRGTEAFF.

This clone was observed once. This chain uses TRBV14 with TRBJ2-7; 7 bases map to TRBD2. The CDR3 consists of 13 residues. Germline V gene sequence: CDR1 SGHDN, CDR2 FVKESK. Trimming at V came to 0 bases and at J to 5 bases, leaving 1 base not matched to a gene. Written as DNA, the CDR3 is TGTGCCAGCAGCCAAGATGGGAGGGACGAGCAGTACTTC. Its protein is CASSQDGRDEQYF.

The chain is built from TRBV20-1 and TRBJ1-6, with TRBD1 as a possible D gene (5 bases). Trimming cost V 3 bases and J 14 bases, with 23 bases left between them. CDR3 length: 15 residues. Looked up from germline, CDR1 is DFQATT and CDR2 is SNEGSKA (reference sequence). DNA for the CDR3: TGCAGTGCTAGGGAGGGGACCACGTCTGGTGGGGCCCTCCACTTT. Encoded protein: CSAREGTTSGGALHF.

By proportion, this clone is medium-sized. At one of its ends the junction is not consistent with the germline gene, which may arise from a read error. This sequence joins TRBV5-6 and TRBJ2-1; D not certain. In germline, CDR1 is SGHDT, CDR2 YYEEEE. The CDR3 extends over 12 amino acids. CDR3: CASSLDDNEQFF. In DNA, the CDR3 is TGTGCCAGCAGTTTGGACGACAATGAGCAGTTCTTC.

Only a few counts were recorded for this clone. The genes are TRBV19 and TRBJ2-1; TRBD2 matches at 10 bases. Germline V gives CDR1 LNHDA, CDR2 SQIVND (reference sequence). The CDR3 sequence is 14 residues long. The V and J ends lost 4 bases and 5 bases, in that order; junction bases with no gene match: 2. As DNA, the CDR3 is TGTGCCAGTAGTACGGGACTAGCGAACAATGAGCAGTTCTTC. This encodes CASSTGLANNEQFF.

The V call is TRBV7-8, the J call TRBJ1-3; D gene ambiguous. Between the trimmed V and J ends, which lost 1 base and 2 bases, there was a span of 6 bases. The CDR3 has 14 amino acids. CDR1 is SGHVS, CDR2 FQNEAQ, per germline. The CDR3 region is CASSLGGTGNTIYF. The CDR3, as DNA: TGTGCCAGCAGCTTAGGGGGTACTGGAAACACCATATATTTT. The complete variable domain, with remaining parts taken from reference TRBV7-8 and TRBJ1-3, reads GAGVSQSPRYKVAKRGQDVALRCDPISGHVSLFWYQQALGQGPEFLTYFQNEAQLDKSGLPSDRFFAERPEGSVSTLKIQRTQQEDSAVYLCASSLGGTGNTIYFGEGSWLTVV.

The chain carries TRBV19 and TRBJ2-2; TRBD1 aligns across 9 bases. CDR3 size: 15 residues. The J segment lost 7 bases and the V segment lost 5 bases, leaving 8 bases of the junction unmatched. Germline V gene sequence: CDR1 LNHDA, CDR2 SQIVND (reference sequence). The chain's CDR3 is CASSRGTGTNGELFF. The CDR3 nucleotides are TGTGCCAGTAGTCGCGGGACAGGGACTAACGGGGAGCTGTTTTTT.

The rearrangement links TRBV6-2 or TRBV6-3 to TRBJ1-1, with D unclear. V dropped 2 bases and J dropped 4 bases, with 8 bases sitting between them. The V gene's germline CDR1 is MNHEY and CDR2 SVGEGT. CDR3 length: 13 residues. The CDR3 protein is CASSYRGTTEAFF. Written as DNA, the CDR3 is TGTGCCAGCAGTTACCGGGGTACCACTGAAGCTTTCTTT.

V and J are TRBV6-1 and TRBJ1-3; D not certain. Germline loops: CDR1 MNHNS, CDR2 SASEGT. With 6 bases removed from V and 5 bases from J, the gap between germline ends came to 14 bases. This CDR3 is built from 14 residues. In DNA, the CDR3 is TGTGCCAGCAGGTTCCGCCACGGTCGAAACACCATATATTTT. Protein product: CASRFRHGRNTIYF.